The clone carrying this T cell receptor beta chain was detected only a few times. Its specificity is not known. These data belong to a study of T-cell memory formation after mild COVID-19. Study information: Most TCR clusters belonged to a single donor.

General study findings and limits: Some clones that responded were present in memory (sampled pre-infection), which suggests cross-reactive memory joined. Most CD4+ clones that shrank were in CM and EM, while CD8+ ones turned up in EMRA. Later expanders leaned CD4+, whereas day 15 to 85 contracting clones were balanced CD4/CD8.

This CDR3 region has 14 residues. Per the germline V gene, CDR1 is MNHNS and CDR2 is SASEGT. Trimming took 8 bases from V and 5 from J; bases not matched to a gene: 11. From the 5' RACE reads, TCRdb called clonotypes with MiXCR, one entry per CDR3 protein. The data hold fewer than 600,000 distinct CDR3 sequences, with roughly a fifth observed a single time. Sample: PBMCs or a T cell subset sorted from them (not recorded which). This TCR was recovered from an adult woman who had mild COVID-19 (a few samples of this study predate the infection). Cell type and time point are not known. This chain joins TRBV6-1 and TRBJ2-7; 8 bases align to TRBD1. CDR3 sequence: CASLEGTGGNEQYF. Written as DNA, the CDR3 is TGTGCCAGCCTCGAGGGGACAGGAGGTAACGAGCAGTACTTC.